A single T cell receptor beta chain is shown here with its context. This sample is drawn from a study of cytomegalovirus exposure and HLA in healthy donors. Germline lookup yields CDR1 GTSNPN and CDR2 SVGIG (reference sequence). The CDR3 is 11 residues long. V was trimmed by 8 bases and J by 2 bases, leaving 7 bases between them. 13 Jbeta primers and 60 Vbeta primers were used for the PCR. Sequencing used immunoSEQ multiplex PCR; TCRdb keeps in-frame clones, though not all of them. The data hold roughly 160,000 clones, with 82% observed a single time. The chain recombines TRBV30 with TRBJ2-1, with unresolved D. The TCR originated in a man aged 50-59 years in good health and CMV-seropositive. The sequencing sample was made of PBMCs. The CDR3 is CARSTYNEQFF. CDR3 bases: TGTGCCCGCAGTACCTACAATGAGCAGTTCTTC.